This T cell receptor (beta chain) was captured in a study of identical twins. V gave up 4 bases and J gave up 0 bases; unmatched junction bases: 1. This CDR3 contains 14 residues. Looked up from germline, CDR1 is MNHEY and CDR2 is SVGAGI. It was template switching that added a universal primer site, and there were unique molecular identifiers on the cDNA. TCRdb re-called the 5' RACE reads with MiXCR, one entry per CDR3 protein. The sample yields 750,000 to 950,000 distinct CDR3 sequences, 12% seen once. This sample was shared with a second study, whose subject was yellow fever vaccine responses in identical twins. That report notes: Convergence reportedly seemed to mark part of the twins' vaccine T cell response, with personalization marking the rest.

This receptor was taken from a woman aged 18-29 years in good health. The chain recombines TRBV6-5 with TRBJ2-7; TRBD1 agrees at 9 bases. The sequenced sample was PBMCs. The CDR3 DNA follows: TGTGCCAGCAGTTGGACAGGGGACTCCTACGAGCAGTACTTC. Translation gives CASSWTGDSYEQYF.